This T cell receptor beta chain derives from a study of CD8 T cells in Susac syndrome (dated by TCRdb to between 2017 and 2020). About the full investigation: Repertoire sequencing was used to test whether CD8+ T cell activation and differentiation in Susac syndrome was antigen driven. Clonality of the CD8+ T cell repertoire was compared between about a dozen healthy donors, roughly 14 Susac syndrome patients and around 16 multiple sclerosis patients.

Peripheral blood CD8+ and CD4+ T cells from healthy donors, Susac syndrome patients and multiple sclerosis patients were profiled by high-throughput TCR beta sequencing. Multiple sclerosis controls were treatment-naive patients with stable or active relapsing-remitting disease fulfilling revised McDonald criteria. CD8+ TEMRA cells were enriched by FACS, while bulk CD8+ and CD4+ T cells were purified by magnetic negative isolation. Blood was collected in EDTA tubes and processed within 24 hours, with PBMCs isolated through density gradient centrifugation. PBMCs intended for TCR sequencing were cryopreserved in liquid nitrogen and thawed later in a water bath at 37 degrees C. A purity of at least 90% was achieved for sorted or isolated CD4+, CD8+ and CD8+ TEMRA cells. With respect to this clonotype: There is no known antigen for this receptor. No much larger clone exists at a distance of one base, and base qualities are not known.

Study-level results and caveats: The number of individuals in the TCR sequencing and HLA analysis was acknowledged as relatively small.

RNA was extracted using the RNeasy kit, and about 0.45 to 1 microgram was reverse transcribed with random hexamers. The immunoSEQ multiplex PCR assay, which covers 54 Vbeta and 13 Jbeta segments, was used to amplify TCR beta CDR3 regions. Bias from PCR amplification was corrected by using a synthetic template baseline for primer optimization and for computational correction. The study's processing was this. Reads were annotated to V, D and J genes according to IMGT and were analyzed with immunoSEQ Analyzer, with only productive sequences retained. Clonality was calculated as one minus the Shannon entropy normalized by log2 of the number of productive unique sequences. For each patient and control, public and private clones were evaluated within the 100 most prevalent clones. Susac-specific clones were defined as absent from healthy and MS cohorts, about 1,000 published viral clones and other ImmuneACCESS disease sequences. TCRdb passed the public sequencing reads through fastp at Q25 and MiXCR, retaining productive beta sequences. All rows with the same CDR3 protein become a single entry with the most common DNA and genes. For this entry, the V and J calls and clone size follow TCRdb and not the study's own pipeline. The table for this sample lists some 260,000 distinct CDR3 sequences; more than 75% of them were counted only once. 0.11% of the sample goes to the ten largest clones.

From cysteine to phenylalanine, the CDR3 is 15 amino acids long. The read is trimmed to its CDR3 DNA, 45 bases read in frame from base 1. The junction shows trimming of 8 bases on V and 10 bases on J, and the gene matches do not reach 12 bases of it. According to the germline V gene (reference sequence), CDR1 reads SEHNR and CDR2 reads FQNEAQ. Rearrangement joined TRBV7-9 to TRBJ2-1; a stretch of 12 junction bases matches TRBD2. This clonotype originated in a human donor with multiple sclerosis. Sequenced material: CD8+ T cells from PBMCs. The nucleotide sequence reads as follows: TGTGCCAGCCTGGGCCCTAGCGGGAGGGCCGCAGAGCAGTTCTTC. Translated, it reads CASLGPSGRAAEQFF.